This T cell receptor (beta chain) originates from a study of somatic mutations in cytotoxic T cells in rheumatoid arthritis. Using immunoSEQ multiplex PCR, the repertoire was profiled, and TCRdb retains in-frame clones only, with some absent. The sample lists under 15,000 clones; 75% to 90% were seen once. Germline values: CDR1 SGHNT, CDR2 YYREEE (reference sequence). With 4 bases clipped from V and 2 bases from J, the junction kept 13 bases outside the gene matches. The length of the CDR3 is 18 residues. As regards this clone: Its antigen is not known.

Study-wide findings and caveats: The study found that the largest CD8+ clone exceeded 20% of CD8+ cells in about an eighth of the roughly 65 patients. Patients with rheumatoid arthritis did not differ significantly from age-matched healthy controls in CD8+ T-cell clonality. Healthy controls did not share the age-linked increase in CD8+ clonality seen in rheumatoid arthritis patients. The slight TRBV07 underrepresentation in rheumatoid arthritis patients received no adjustment for multiple comparisons.

The TCR comes from a woman in her sixties in good health. The rearrangement uses TRBV5-4 and TRBJ2-3; 10 positions agree with TRBD2. The material sequenced was CD8+ T cells sorted from blood. CDR3 coding DNA: TGTGCCAGCAGCCCCGGGACTAGCGAACGACGTGACACAGATACGCAGTATTTT. It translates to CASSPGTSERRDTDTQYF. The whole variable domain, filled in from reference TRBV5-4 and TRBJ2-3, reads ETGVTQSPTHLIKTRGQQVTLRCSSQSGHNTVSWYQQALGQGPQFIFQYYREEENGRGNFPPRFSGLQFPNYSSELNVNALELDDSALYLCASSPGTSERRDTDTQYFGPGTRLTVL.